Listed below are T cell receptor beta chains from one sample, sequenced in a study of T cell repertoires in cytomegalovirus infection. MiXCR, run by TCRdb on the reads, gives a single entry per CDR3 protein. The data show hundreds of thousands of distinct CDR3 sequences, approximately 40% seen once. Antigens of these TCRs are unknown. Sequences were derived from cultured PBMCs, sampled from culture after CMV antigen stimulation. The receptors shown here come from a human donor in good health (CMV status not recorded). Some clones in this sample may be carry-over from other donors' samples. CDR3s include the opening cysteine and the closing phenylalanine or tryptophan. A D gene is named only where the DNA matches it firmly. Clone size is stated in some rows and not others, as once, few, many or a class when expanded.

length: 15; J: TRBJ2-3; size: -; D: TRBD2; V: TRBV5-1; CDR3: CASSLQAGETDTQYF; DNA: TGCGCCAGCAGCTTGCAAGCGGGGGAGACAGATACGCAGTATTTT
length: 13; J: TRBJ2-1; size: -; D: -; V: TRBV10-3; CDR3: CAISGPGRTEQFF; DNA: TGTGCCATCAGTGGTCCAGGACGAACCGAGCAGTTCTTC
length: 15; J: TRBJ2-7; size: few; D: -; V: TRBV4-3; CDR3: CASSQEPNSPYEQYF; DNA: TGCGCCAGCAGCCAAGAGCCAAACTCCCCCTACGAGCAGTACTTC
length: 16; J: TRBJ2-1; size: -; D: -; V: TRBV7-9; CDR3: CASSLDSSGGGYEQFF; DNA: TGTGCCAGCAGCTTAGACTCTAGCGGAGGGGGGTATGAGCAGTTCTTC
length: 17; J: TRBJ2-2; size: few; D: TRBD1; V: TRBV7-8; CDR3: CASSTRPRTGDTGELFF; DNA: TGTGCCAGCAGCACCCGTCCTCGGACAGGGGACACCGGGGAGCTGTTTTTT
length: 14; J: TRBJ2-1; size: few; D: TRBD2; V: TRBV2; CDR3: CARDKRGGQDEQFF; DNA: TGTGCCAGAGACAAGCGGGGGGGCCAGGATGAGCAGTTCTTC
length: 16; J: TRBJ2-3; size: -; D: -; V: TRBV7-2; CDR3: CASSLAEAGLTDTQYF; DNA: TGTGCCAGCAGCTTAGCGGAAGCGGGCCTCACAGATACGCAGTATTTT
length: 15; J: TRBJ1-5; size: -; D: -; V: TRBV12-3/TRBV12-4; CDR3: CASSFIGTGNQPQHF; DNA: TGTGCCAGCAGTTTCATAGGGACCGGCAATCAGCCCCAGCATTTT
length: 17; J: TRBJ1-5; size: few; D: -; V: TRBV4-1; CDR3: CASSQDPRGRSYQPQHF; DNA: TGCGCCAGCAGCCAAGATCCACGGGGCAGATCCTATCAGCCCCAGCATTTT
length: 15; J: TRBJ1-2; size: -; D: -; V: TRBV7-9; CDR3: CASSLVGRASYGYTF; DNA: TGTGCCAGCAGCTTAGTCGGCAGGGCCAGCTATGGCTACACCTTC
length: 13; J: TRBJ2-7; size: -; D: -; V: TRBV27; CDR3: CASSLNVLGEQYF; DNA: TGTGCCAGCAGTTTAAATGTACTTGGCGAGCAGTACTTC
length: 15; J: TRBJ1-5; size: many; D: -; V: TRBV7-2; CDR3: CASSLQGYSNQPQHF; DNA: TGTGCCAGCAGCTTACAGGGATATAGCAATCAGCCCCAGCATTTT
length: 14; J: TRBJ2-2; size: -; D: -; V: TRBV7-8; CDR3: CASSPQGGTGELFF; DNA: TGTGCCAGCAGCCCGCAGGGAGGCACCGGGGAGCTGTTTTTT
length: 14; J: TRBJ2-1; size: -; D: -; V: TRBV19; CDR3: CASSMARDFNEQFF; DNA: TGTGCCAGTAGTATGGCCCGGGACTTTAATGAGCAGTTCTTC
length: 14; J: TRBJ2-7; size: few; D: TRBD1; V: TRBV5-1; CDR3: CASSLGQGADEQYF; DNA: TGCGCCAGCAGCTTGGGACAGGGTGCGGACGAGCAGTACTTC
length: 12; J: TRBJ2-2; size: many; D: -; V: TRBV7-8; CDR3: CASSMATGELFF; DNA: TGTGCCAGCAGCATGGCTACCGGGGAGCTGTTTTTT
length: 14; J: TRBJ2-2; size: many; D: -; V: TRBV7-2; CDR3: CASSSGLDTGELFF; DNA: TGTGCCAGCAGCTCCGGACTTGACACCGGGGAGCTGTTTTTT
length: 15; J: TRBJ2-1; size: few; D: -; V: TRBV7-2; CDR3: CASSLVPSLYNEQFF; DNA: TGTGCCAGCAGCTTAGTTCCTAGTCTGTACAATGAGCAGTTCTTC